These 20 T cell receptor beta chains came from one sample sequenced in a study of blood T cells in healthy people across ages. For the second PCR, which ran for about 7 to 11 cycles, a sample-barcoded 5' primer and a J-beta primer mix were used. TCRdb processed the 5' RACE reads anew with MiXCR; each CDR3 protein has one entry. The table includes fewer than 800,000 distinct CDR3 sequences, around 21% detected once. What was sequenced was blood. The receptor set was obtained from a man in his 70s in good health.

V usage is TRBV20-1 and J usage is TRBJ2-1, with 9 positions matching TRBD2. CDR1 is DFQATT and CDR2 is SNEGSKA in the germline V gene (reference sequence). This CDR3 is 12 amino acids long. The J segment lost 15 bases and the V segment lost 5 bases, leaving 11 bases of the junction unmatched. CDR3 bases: TGCAGTGCTCCTAGCGGGAAGGACCTGGGGTTCTTC. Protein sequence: CSAPSGKDLGFF.

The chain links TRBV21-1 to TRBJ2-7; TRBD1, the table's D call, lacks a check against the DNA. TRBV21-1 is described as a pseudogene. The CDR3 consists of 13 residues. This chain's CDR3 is CASSKDTLDEQYF. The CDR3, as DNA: TGTGCCAGCAGCAAAGACACCCTGGACGAGCAGTACTTC.

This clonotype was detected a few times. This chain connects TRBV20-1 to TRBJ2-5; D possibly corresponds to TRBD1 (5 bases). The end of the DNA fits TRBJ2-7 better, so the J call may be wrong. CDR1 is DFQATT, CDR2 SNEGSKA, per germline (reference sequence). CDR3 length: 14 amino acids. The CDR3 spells CSARDRQGGNEQYF. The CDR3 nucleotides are TGCAGTGCTAGAGACAGGCAGGGTGGGAACGAGCAGTACTTC.

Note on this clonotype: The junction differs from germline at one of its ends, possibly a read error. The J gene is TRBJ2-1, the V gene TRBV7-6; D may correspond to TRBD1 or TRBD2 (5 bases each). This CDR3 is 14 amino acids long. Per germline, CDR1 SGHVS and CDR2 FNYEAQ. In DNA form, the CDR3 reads TGTGCCGGCAGCCAGGGACGAACGAACAATGAGCAGTTCTTC. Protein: CAGSQGRTNNEQFF.

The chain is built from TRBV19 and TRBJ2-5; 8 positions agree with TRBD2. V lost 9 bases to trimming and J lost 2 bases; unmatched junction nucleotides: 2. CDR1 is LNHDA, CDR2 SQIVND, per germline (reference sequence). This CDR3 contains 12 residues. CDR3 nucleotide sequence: TGTGCCAGGCGACTAGCGCAAGAGACCCAGTACTTC. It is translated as CARRLAQETQYF.

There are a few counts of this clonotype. CDR3 nucleotides: TGTGCCAGCACCCACCAGGCACCAAATGAGCAGTTCTTC. As protein: CASTHQAPNEQFF. This sequence joins TRBV13 and TRBJ2-1; D is undetermined. The germline V gene encodes CDR1 PRHDT and CDR2 FYEKMQ (reference sequence). CDR3 length: 13 residues. With 7 bases removed from V and 7 bases from J, the gap between germline ends came to 14 bases.

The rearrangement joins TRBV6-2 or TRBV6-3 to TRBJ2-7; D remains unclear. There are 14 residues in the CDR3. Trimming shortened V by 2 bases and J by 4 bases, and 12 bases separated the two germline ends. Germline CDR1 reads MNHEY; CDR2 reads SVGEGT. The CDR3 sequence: CASSYGHLYYEQYF. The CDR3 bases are TGTGCCAGCAGTTACGGGCACCTTTATTACGAGCAGTACTTC.

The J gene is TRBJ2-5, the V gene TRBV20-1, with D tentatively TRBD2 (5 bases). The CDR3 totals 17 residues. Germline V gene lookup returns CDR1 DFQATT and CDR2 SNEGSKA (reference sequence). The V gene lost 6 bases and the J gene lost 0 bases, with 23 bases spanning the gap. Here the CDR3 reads CSAITRGLPIHQETQYF. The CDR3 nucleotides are TGCAGTGCCATTACCCGCGGGCTTCCTATCCACCAAGAGACCCAGTACTTC.

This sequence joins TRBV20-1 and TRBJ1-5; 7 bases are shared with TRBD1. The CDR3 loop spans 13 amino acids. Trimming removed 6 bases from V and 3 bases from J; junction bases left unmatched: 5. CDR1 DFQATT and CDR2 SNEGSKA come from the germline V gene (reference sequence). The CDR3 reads CSASTGFNQPQHF. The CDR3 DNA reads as TGCAGTGCCTCGACAGGGTTCAATCAGCCCCAGCATTTT.

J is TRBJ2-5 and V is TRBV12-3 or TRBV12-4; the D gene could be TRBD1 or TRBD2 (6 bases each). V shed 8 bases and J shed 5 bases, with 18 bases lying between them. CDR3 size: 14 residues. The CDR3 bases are TGTGCCAGCGCCGACTGGGGGGCGAAGGAGACCCAGTACTTC. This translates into CASADWGAKETQYF.

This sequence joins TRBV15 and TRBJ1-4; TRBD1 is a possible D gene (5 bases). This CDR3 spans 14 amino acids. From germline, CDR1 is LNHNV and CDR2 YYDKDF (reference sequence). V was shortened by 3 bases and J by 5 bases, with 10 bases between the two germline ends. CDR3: CATSRIGENEKLFF. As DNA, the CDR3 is TGTGCCACCAGCAGGATAGGGGAGAATGAAAAACTGTTTTTT.

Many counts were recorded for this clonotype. The DNA for the CDR3 is TGCAGCTTCCAAACCTATACCGGGGAGCTGTTTTTT. Translated: CSFQTYTGELFF. This rearrangement joins TRBV29-1 to TRBJ2-2; D is unclear. Germline V gene data show CDR1 as SQVTM and CDR2 as ANQGSEA. The ends were cut back, 8 bases at V and 5 bases at J, with 12 bases in the middle. The CDR3 has 12 residues.

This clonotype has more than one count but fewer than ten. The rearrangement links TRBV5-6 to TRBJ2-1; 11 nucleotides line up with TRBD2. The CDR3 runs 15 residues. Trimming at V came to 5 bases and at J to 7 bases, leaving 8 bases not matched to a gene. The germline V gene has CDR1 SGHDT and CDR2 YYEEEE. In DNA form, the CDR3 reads TGTGCCAGCAGTCCTACTAGCGGGAGTGGTAATGAGCAGTTCTTC. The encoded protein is CASSPTSGSGNEQFF.

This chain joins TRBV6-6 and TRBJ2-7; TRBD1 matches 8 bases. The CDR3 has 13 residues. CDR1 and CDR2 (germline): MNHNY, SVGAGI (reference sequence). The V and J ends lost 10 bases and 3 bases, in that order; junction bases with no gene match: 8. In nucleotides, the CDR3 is TGTGCCACCATGGACAGGGCGTTCTACGAGCAGTACTTC. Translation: CATMDRAFYEQYF.

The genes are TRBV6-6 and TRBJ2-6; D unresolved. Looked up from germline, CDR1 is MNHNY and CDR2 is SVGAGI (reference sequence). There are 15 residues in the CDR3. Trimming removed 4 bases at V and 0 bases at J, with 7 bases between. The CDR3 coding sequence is TGTGCCAGCAGTTTTCAGGTCTCTGGGGCCAACGTCCTGACTTTC. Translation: CASSFQVSGANVLTF.

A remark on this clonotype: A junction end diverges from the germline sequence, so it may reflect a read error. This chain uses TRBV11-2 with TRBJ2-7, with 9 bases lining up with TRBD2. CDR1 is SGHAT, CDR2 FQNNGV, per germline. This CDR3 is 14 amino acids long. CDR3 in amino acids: CASSLAPQSGRLDF. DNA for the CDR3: TGTGCCAGCAGCTTAGCGCCCCAAAGCGGGAGGTTGGACTTC.

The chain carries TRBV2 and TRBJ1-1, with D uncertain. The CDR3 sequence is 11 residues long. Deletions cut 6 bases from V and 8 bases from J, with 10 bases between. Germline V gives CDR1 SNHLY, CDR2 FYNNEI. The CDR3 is CASSAVVEAFF. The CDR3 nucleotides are TGTGCCAGCAGCGCCGTCGTGGAAGCTTTCTTT.

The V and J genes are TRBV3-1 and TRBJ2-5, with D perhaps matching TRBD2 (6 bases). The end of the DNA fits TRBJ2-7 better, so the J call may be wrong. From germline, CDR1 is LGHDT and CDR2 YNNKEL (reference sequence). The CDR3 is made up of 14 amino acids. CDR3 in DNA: TGTGCCAGCAGCCGGCGGGACTTCCCCTACGAGCAGTACTTC. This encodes CASSRRDFPYEQYF.

The CDR3 loop reads CASTPDTNNSPLHF. The CDR3 DNA sequence: TGTGCCAGTACCCCGGACACGAATAATTCACCCCTCCACTTT. The chain uses TRBV19 and TRBJ1-6, with a possible D match to TRBD1 (5 bases). The CDR3 consists of 14 residues. V was shortened by 7 bases and J by 5 bases, with 12 bases between the two germline ends. Germline V lookup: CDR1 LNHDA, CDR2 SQIVND (reference sequence).

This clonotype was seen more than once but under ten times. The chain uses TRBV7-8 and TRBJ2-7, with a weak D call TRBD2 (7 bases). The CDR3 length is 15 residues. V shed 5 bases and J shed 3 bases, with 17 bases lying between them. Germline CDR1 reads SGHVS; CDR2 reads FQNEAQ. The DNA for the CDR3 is TGTGCCAGCAGCCTAAGGCGGGGGCGGAACTACGAGCAGTACTTC. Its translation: CASSLRRGRNYEQYF.